The sequence of this T cell receptor (beta chain) was determined in a study of blood T cell repertoires in COVID-19. Study background: Researchers got acute and convalescent COVID-19 samples from the United States, Italy and Spain. In each case, the material was cDNA or gDNA derived from T cells, B-cell-depleted T cells, or PBMCs.

Only in-frame clones appear in the TCRdb table, and some are missing; sequencing was by immunoSEQ multiplex PCR. The data show 250,000 or so clones, with under 85% seen just once and 5.5% held by the top ten. CDR3 size: 13 residues. Germline V lookup: CDR1 KGHDR, CDR2 SFDVKD. The sequenced sample consisted of peripheral blood. The TCR comes from a human donor in a cohort sampled during active COVID-19. J is TRBJ2-1 and V is TRBV24-1; TRBD2 aligns across 7 bases. This CDR3 reads CSSGLADNNEQFF. The DNA of the CDR3 is TGTTCAAGCGGGCTAGCGGATAACAATGAGCAGTTCTTC.